Listed here is a single TCR beta chain. Assay used: immunoSEQ multiplex PCR; TCRdb lists only in-frame clones, some missing. The sample carries fewer than 60,000 clones, 95% recorded once. This entry comes from a study of control samples from healthy donors and cancer patients. Losses at the gene ends were 3 bases for V and 3 bases for J; bases not matched to a gene: 13. The V gene's germline CDR1 is MGHRA and CDR2 YSYEKL. The CDR3 totals 17 residues. Specimen: blood. The clonotype comes from a man in his thirties or forties in good health. The chain carries TRBV4-1 and TRBJ1-2; 7 bases line up with TRBD1. DNA for the CDR3: TGCGCCAGCAGCCAGGGTAGGCTTGGGACAGCAGACTATGGCTACACCTTC. Translation: CASSQGRLGTADYGYTF.